One sample yielded the 23 T cell receptor beta chains listed below, sequenced in a study of OX40 agonist ivuxolimab in advanced cancers. Data came from immunoSEQ multiplex PCR; TCRdb stores just in-frame clones and leaves some out. The sample carries 65,000 to 75,000 clones, 82% recorded once. Here the sequenced sample was CD4+ or CD8+ T cells sorted from blood, taken in a trial of the OX40 agonist ivuxolimab. The receptors stem from an adult with an advanced solid tumor such as melanoma, head and neck, liver or kidney cancer.

The chain carries TRBV4-1 and TRBJ1-4; 9 nucleotides agree with TRBD1. The CDR3 is 16 residues long. V was pared by 6 bases and J by 3 bases, with 8 bases of the junction left unmatched. Germline V lookup: CDR1 MGHRA, CDR2 YSYEKL. DNA for the CDR3: TGCGCCAGCAGTCAGGGACAGGGACCGTCTAATGAAAAACTGTTTTTT. Translating it yields CASSQGQGPSNEKLFF.

The CDR3 DNA sequence: TGTGCCACTACCGGGACAGGGGGCACCGGGGAGCTGTTTTTT. It specifies CATTGTGGTGELFF. The rearrangement links TRBV19 to TRBJ2-2; the match to TRBD1 covers 11 bases. The CDR3 runs to 14 residues. Germline CDR1 reads LNHDA; CDR2 reads SQIVND (reference sequence). J was trimmed by 4 bases and V by 10 bases; bases with no gene match: 5.

Comments on this clone: In the same sample, other DNA sequences code for this CDR3. The chain is built from TRBV11-2 and TRBJ2-3; D is uncertain. Between the trimmed V and J ends, which lost 5 bases and 2 bases, there was a span of 5 bases. The CDR3 has 12 residues. The germline V gene has CDR1 SGHAT and CDR2 FQNNGV. CDR3 sequence reads: CASSQYTDTQYF. CDR3 DNA sequence: TGTGCCAGCAGCCAATACACAGATACGCAGTATTTT.

This chain connects TRBV29-1 to TRBJ1-1; the match to TRBD1 covers 10 bases. Germline assignment: CDR1 SQVTM and CDR2 ANQGSEA. J gave up 0 bases and V 7 bases, and 5 bases lay outside the gene matches. This CDR3 comprises 14 residues. For the CDR3, the DNA is TGCAGCGCCTGGACAGGGGGGATGAACACTGAAGCTTTCTTT. It codes for CSAWTGGMNTEAFF. The complete variable domain, with remaining parts taken from reference TRBV29-1 and TRBJ1-1, reads SAVISQKPSRDICQRGTSLTIQCQVDSQVTMMFWYRQQPGQSLTLIATANQGSEATYESGFVIDKFPISRPNLTFSTLTVSNMSPEDSSIYLCSAWTGGMNTEAFFGQGTRLTVV.

The chain joins TRBV10-3 to TRBJ2-3; 7 nucleotides agree with TRBD1. The V segment lost 6 bases and the J segment 0 bases; nucleotides outside the gene matches: 6. The CDR3 is made up of 15 amino acids. Germline lookup yields CDR1 ENHRY and CDR2 SYGVKD. The CDR3 reads CAIRRQGPSTDTQYF. The CDR3 DNA is TGTGCCATCAGACGACAGGGCCCTAGCACAGATACGCAGTATTTT.

V and J are TRBV28 and TRBJ2-7, with D hard to call. Germline lookup yields CDR1 MDHEN and CDR2 SYDVKM. CDR3 size: 11 residues. V lost 3 bases, J lost 3 bases, and 3 bases lay in between. The CDR3 nucleotides read TGTGCCAGCAGTTTTGTCTACGAGCAGTACTTC. This gives the protein CASSFVYEQYF.

The chain is built from TRBV7-3 and TRBJ2-6; D could derive from TRBD1 or TRBD2 (5 bases each). V lost 5 bases and J lost 1, with 12 bases in between. Germline V gives CDR1 SGHTA, CDR2 FQGTGA. The length of the CDR3 is 16 residues. The DNA of the CDR3 is TGTGCCAGCAGCGGCGGGTCAGGGTCTGGGGCCAACGTCCTGACTTTC. Protein sequence: CASSGGSGSGANVLTF. The full variable domain, its missing parts supplied by reference TRBV7-3 and TRBJ2-6, is GAGVSQTPSNKVTEKGKYVELRCDPISGHTALYWYRQSLGQGPEFLIYFQGTGAADDSGLPNDRFFAVRPEGSVSTLKIQRTERGDSAVYLCASSGGSGSGANVLTFGAGSRLTVL.

The rearrangement joins TRBV7-2 to TRBJ2-3; D tentatively fits TRBD1 or TRBD2 (5 bases each). Germline V lookup: CDR1 SGHTA, CDR2 FQGNSA. The CDR3 contains 14 residues. V was trimmed by 3 bases and J by 4 bases, leaving 11 bases between them. The CDR3 protein is CASSFGGASDTQYF. The CDR3 region has the DNA TGTGCCAGCAGCTTTGGGGGAGCCTCAGATACGCAGTATTTT.

This clone was counted a few times. The chain uses TRBV18 and TRBJ2-3, with TRBD1 identical over 7 bases. CDR3 size: 15 residues. V shed 3 bases, J shed 2 bases, and the junction held 5 bases outside the gene matches. The V gene's germline CDR1 is KGHSH and CDR2 LQKENI. In nucleotides, the CDR3 is TGTGCCAGCTCACCTAAGGGGGCCTACACAGATACGCAGTATTTT. Translating gives CASSPKGAYTDTQYF.

This clone was recorded only once. The V and J genes are TRBV18 and TRBJ2-7; D might be TRBD1 or TRBD2, each matching 5 bases. Germline CDR1 and CDR2: KGHSH and LQKENI. V lost 5 bases and J lost 7, with 15 bases in between. CDR3 length: 13 residues. DNA of the CDR3: TGTGCCAGCTCATTTGGGCAGGGAGAGGAGCAGTACTTC. It codes for CASSFGQGEEQYF. Using reference TRBV18 and TRBJ2-7 for the parts outside the CDR3, the full variable domain is NAGVMQNPRHLVRRRGQEARLRCSPMKGHSHVYWYRQLPEEGLKFMVYLQKENIIDESGMPKERFSAEFPKEGPSILRIQQVVRGDSAAYFCASSFGQGEEQYFGPGTRLTVT.

This clone was seen more than once but under ten times. The chain links TRBV7-2 to TRBJ2-1; 16 bases map to TRBD2. Trimming removed 6 bases from V and 0 bases from J; junction bases left unmatched: 8. The CDR3 runs 19 residues. Germline V gene sequence: CDR1 SGHTA, CDR2 FQGNSA. The CDR3 coding sequence is TGTGCCAGCAGTTTCGAAGGGACTAGCGGGAGGGGCTCCTACAATGAGCAGTTCTTC. Its protein product is CASSFEGTSGRGSYNEQFF.

This clone was observed once. The chain combines TRBV6-6 with TRBJ1-6; maybe TRBD1 (5 bases). V lost 6 bases and J lost 0, with 9 bases in between. Looked up from germline, CDR1 is MNHNY and CDR2 is SVGAGI (reference sequence). There are 15 residues in the CDR3. Here the CDR3 DNA reads TGTGCCAGCAGACCAGGGAGCTCCTATAATTCACCCCTCCACTTT. Its protein product is CASRPGSSYNSPLHF.

This chain connects TRBV5-8 to TRBJ2-7, with 7 positions matching TRBD2. Germline CDR1 and CDR2: SGHTS and YDEGEE. After removal of 2 bases from V and 7 bases from J, the junction contained 6 bases not matched to a gene. The CDR3 is 13 residues long. CDR3 loop: CASSFSASGEQYF. The DNA of the CDR3 is TGTGCCAGCAGCTTCTCCGCTAGCGGTGAGCAGTACTTC.

The chain carries TRBV6-5 and TRBJ1-3; D is ambiguous. The V end was cut by 0 bases, the J end by 4 bases, with 10 bases between. This CDR3 contains 15 residues. Germline assignment: CDR1 MNHEY and CDR2 SVGAGI. CDR3 protein: CASSYSIWPGNTIYF. In nucleotides, the CDR3 is TGTGCCAGCAGTTACTCGATTTGGCCAGGAAACACCATATATTTT.

This clone was recorded a few times. The chain joins TRBV27 to TRBJ1-1, with D maybe TRBD1 (5 bases). V gave up 4 bases and J gave up 10 bases, with 13 bases separating them. Germline loops: CDR1 MNHEY, CDR2 SMNVEV (reference sequence). The CDR3 contains 12 residues. CDR3 region: CASSSPVGAAFF. The DNA for the CDR3 is TGTGCCAGCAGTTCTCCCGTAGGGGCAGCTTTCTTT.

The J gene is TRBJ2-5, the V gene TRBV5-1; D not certain. V lost 0 bases and J lost 5, with 8 bases in between. Germline V lookup: CDR1 SGHRS, CDR2 YFSETQ. CDR3 length: 13 amino acids. CDR3 region: CASSLAGWETQYF. Here the CDR3 DNA reads TGCGCCAGCAGCTTGGCCGGGTGGGAGACCCAGTACTTC.

CDR3 protein: CASSPLAGGPQEQFF. In DNA form, the CDR3 reads TGTGCCAGCAGCCCGCTAGCGGGGGGCCCTCAGGAGCAGTTCTTC. The V and J genes are TRBV7-6 and TRBJ2-1; 11 bases agree with TRBD2. Germline assignment: CDR1 SGHVS and CDR2 FNYEAQ. The CDR3 has 15 amino acids. V shed 5 bases, J shed 10 bases, and the junction held 10 bases outside the gene matches.

J is TRBJ1-5 and V is TRBV19; D gene unclear. The CDR3 is made up of 16 amino acids. From germline, CDR1 is LNHDA and CDR2 SQIVND (reference sequence). Between the trimmed V and J ends, which lost 8 bases and 5 bases, there was a span of 22 bases. In DNA form, the CDR3 reads TGTGCCAGTTTGCAGTCTAGCGTAGGCAATTATCAGCCCCAGCATTTT. Its protein product is CASLQSSVGNYQPQHF.

This chain joins TRBV2 and TRBJ2-1; TRBD2 matches 7 bases. The CDR3 consists of 17 residues. Germline V CDR1 and CDR2: SNHLY, FYNNEI. Germline trimming cut 2 bases from V and 5 bases from J; bases unmatched to any gene: 12. The CDR3 DNA reads TGTGCCAGCAGTGAACGTCTGAGCGGGACCGGAAACAATGAGCAGTTCTTC. Translated: CASSERLSGTGNNEQFF.

This clone has more than one count but fewer than ten. This chain joins TRBV27 and TRBJ1-5; weak D call: TRBD1 (5 bases). The CDR3 is 16 amino acids. Germline CDR1 and CDR2: MNHEY and SMNVEV (reference sequence). The germline V and J ends were trimmed by 2 bases and 4 bases, with 15 bases remaining between them. CDR3 protein: CASSLRGQGLNQPQHF. The DNA for the CDR3 is TGTGCCAGCAGTTTAAGGGGCCAGGGCCTAAATCAGCCCCAGCATTTT.

V is TRBV5-1 and J is TRBJ1-1; 8 bases agree with TRBD1. Germline-derived CDR1 and CDR2 are SGHRS and YFSETQ. The V segment lost 5 bases and the J segment 8 bases; nucleotides outside the gene matches: 8. This CDR3 is 13 amino acids long. The CDR3 here is CASRPLGQGEAFF. The CDR3 DNA sequence: TGCGCCAGCAGACCCCTCGGACAGGGCGAAGCTTTCTTT.

CDR3 sequence: CASSLDKVSYEQYF. As DNA, the CDR3 is TGCGCCAGCAGCTTGGATAAGGTTTCCTACGAGCAGTACTTC. The chain joins TRBV5-1 to TRBJ2-7, with D uncertain. Trimming pared 0 bases from V and 1 base from J, leaving 8 bases between. The CDR3 spans 14 residues. CDR1 and CDR2 from the germline V gene are SGHRS and YFSETQ.

This clone was detected once. The chain employs TRBV29-1 and TRBJ2-7; D not resolved. This CDR3 has 12 amino acids. Germline lookup yields CDR1 SQVTM and CDR2 ANQGSEA. Between the trimmed V and J ends, which lost 1 base and 8 bases, there was a span of 12 bases. The CDR3 region is CSVEVGPTQQYF. The DNA for the CDR3 is TGCAGCGTTGAAGTAGGGCCCACCCAGCAGTACTTC.